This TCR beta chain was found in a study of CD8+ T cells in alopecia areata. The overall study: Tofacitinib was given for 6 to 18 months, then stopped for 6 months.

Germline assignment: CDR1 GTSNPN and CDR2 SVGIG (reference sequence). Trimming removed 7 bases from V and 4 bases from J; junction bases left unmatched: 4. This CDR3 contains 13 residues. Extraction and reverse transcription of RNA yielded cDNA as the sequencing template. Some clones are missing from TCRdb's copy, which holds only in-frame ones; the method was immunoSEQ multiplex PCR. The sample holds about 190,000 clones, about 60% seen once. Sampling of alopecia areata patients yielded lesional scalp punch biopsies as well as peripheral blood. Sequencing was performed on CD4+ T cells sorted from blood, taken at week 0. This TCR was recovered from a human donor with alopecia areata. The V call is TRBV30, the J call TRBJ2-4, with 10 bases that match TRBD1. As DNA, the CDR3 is TGTGCCTTATGGGACAGGGGTAAAAACATTCAGTACTTC. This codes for CALWDRGKNIQYF. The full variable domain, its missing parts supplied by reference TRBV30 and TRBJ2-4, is SQTIHQWPATLVQPVGSPLSLECTVEGTSNPNLYWYRQAAGRGLQLLFYSVGIGQISSEVPQNLSASRPQDRQFILSSKKLLLSDSGFYLCALWDRGKNIQYFGAGTRLSVL.